Listed below are T cell receptor beta chains from one sample, sequenced in a study of blood T cell repertoires in COVID-19. Measured with immunoSEQ multiplex PCR; TCRdb has only the in-frame clones, and not every one. The top ten hold roughly 2.5% of the sample, which has about 110,000 clones, approximately 88% seen once. Sequencing used peripheral blood. All receptors derive from a human donor in a cohort sampled during active COVID-19. The CDR3 runs from the conserved cysteine through the conserved F or W. A D gene is named only where the DNA matches it firmly. Some rows mark clone size as missing; the rest say once, few, many or name a class of expanded clone.

>TRBJ1-3|NA|TRBV11-2|NA
CASSLGQRRTGNTIYF
TGTGCCAGCAGCTTAGGACAAAGGAGGACTGGAAACACCATATATTTT
>TRBJ2-1|once|TRBV24-1|NA
CATSDLTRYNEQFF
TGTGCCACCAGTGATTTAACGCGGTACAATGAGCAGTTCTTC
>TRBJ2-7|NA|TRBV20-1|TRBD2
CSARGDRGVYEQYF
TGCAGTGCTCGTGGGGACCGGGGGGTCTACGAGCAGTACTTC
>TRBJ1-5|few|TRBV7-6|NA
CASSEAGGSNQPQHF
TGTGCCAGCAGCGAGGCGGGGGGTAGCAATCAGCCCCAGCATTTT
>TRBJ2-3|NA|TRBV10-1|TRBD2
CASSESGDYFTDTQYF
TGCGCCAGCAGTGAGTCGGGGGACTACTTCACAGATACGCAGTATTTT
>TRBJ2-7|NA|TRBV5-4|NA
CASSLEISSEQYF
TGTGCCAGCAGCTTGGAAATCTCGAGCGAGCAGTACTTC
>TRBJ2-7|NA|TRBV2|NA
CASSASGGESYEQYF
TGTGCCAGCAGCGCCTCCGGCGGGGAATCCTACGAGCAGTACTTC
>TRBJ1-5|NA|TRBV18|NA
CASSPDSNQPQHF
TGTGCCAGCTCACCGGACAGTAATCAGCCCCAGCATTTT
>TRBJ2-7|NA|TRBV13|NA
CASSLVSGVGEQYF
TGTGCCAGCAGCTTAGTATCAGGGGTGGGGGAGCAGTACTTC
>TRBJ1-2|NA|TRBV5-1|NA
CASSLASLDRNYGYTF
TGCGCCAGCAGCTTGGCCTCCTTAGACAGGAACTATGGCTACACCTTC
>TRBJ2-3|NA|TRBV4-1|NA
CASSQDLGSDTQYF
TGCGCCAGCAGCCAAGATTTGGGGAGTGATACGCAGTATTTT
>TRBJ1-3|NA|TRBV7-8|NA
CASSRLRGNTIYF
TGTGCCAGCAGCAGACTTAGGGGAAACACCATATATTTT
>TRBJ2-7|NA|TRBV11-2|NA
CASSFKSGQYF
TGTGCCAGCAGCTTCAAATCCGGGCAGTACTTC
>TRBJ1-1|NA|TRBV27|NA
CASSRASRYEAFF
TGTGCCAGCAGTCGAGCATCCCGGTATGAAGCTTTCTTT
>TRBJ1-5|NA|TRBV19|TRBD1
CASTVTGTDQPQHF
TGTGCCAGTACAGTGACAGGGACCGATCAGCCCCAGCATTTT
>TRBJ1-3|NA|TRBV6-6|NA
CASSLRGGATISGNTIYF
TGTGCCAGCAGTCTTCGGGGAGGGGCAACCATCTCTGGAAACACCATATATTTT
>TRBJ1-1|NA|TRBV19|NA
CASSIEGANEAFF
TGTGCCAGTAGTATAGAGGGGGCGAATGAAGCTTTCTTT
>TRBJ2-5|NA|TRBV19|NA
CASSIYRDQETQYF
TGTGCCAGTAGTATATACAGGGATCAAGAGACCCAGTACTTC
>TRBJ1-2|NA|TRBV5-4|TRBD1
CASSDGGQNYGYTF
TGTGCCAGCAGCGACGGGGGACAGAACTATGGCTACACCTTC
>TRBJ2-4|NA|TRBV29-1|TRBD1
CSVVGQGGRLAKNIQYF
TGCAGCGTTGTAGGACAGGGAGGCAGACTTGCCAAAAACATTCAGTACTTC
>TRBJ2-1|NA|TRBV5-1|TRBD1
CASSRQGGEQFF
TGCGCCAGCAGCCGACAGGGGGGTGAGCAGTTCTTC
>TRBJ2-7|NA|TRBV27|NA
CASSLGHEQYF
TGTGCCAGCAGTTTGGGCCACGAGCAGTACTTC
>TRBJ1-2|NA|TRBV28|NA
CASSLFEVTHNGYTF
TGTGCCAGCAGTTTATTTGAGGTGACCCACAATGGCTACACCTTC
>TRBJ2-7|NA|TRBV6-5|NA
CASSTRGGYEQYF
TGTGCCAGCAGTACGCGAGGGGGCTACGAGCAGTACTTC
>TRBJ2-1|NA|TRBV2|NA
CASGAGVDEQFF
TGTGCCAGCGGTGCAGGGGTCGATGAGCAGTTCTTC
>TRBJ1-5|once|TRBV28|NA
CARGGGLVQPQHF
TGTGCCCGCGGGGGGGGGTTGGTTCAGCCCCAGCATTTT
>TRBJ2-6|NA|TRBV10-3|NA
CAIGRDSHSGANVLTF
TGTGCCATCGGAAGGGACTCCCACTCTGGGGCCAACGTCCTGACTTTC
>TRBJ1-5|few|TRBV5-8|NA
CASSLAAGGNQPQHF
TGTGCCAGCAGCTTGGCGGCAGGGGGCAATCAGCCCCAGCATTTT
>TRBJ2-1|NA|TRBV18|TRBD2
CASSPPTSGRRIGWDNEQFF
TGTGCCAGCTCACCACCAACTAGCGGGAGAAGGATAGGGTGGGACAATGAGCAGTTCTTC
>TRBJ2-5|once|TRBV9|NA
CASSVDGRIETQYF
TGTGCCAGCAGCGTAGATGGTAGAATAGAGACCCAGTACTTC
>TRBJ1-5|few|TRBV2|NA
CASERDANQPQHF
TGTGCCAGCGAGCGGGATGCCAATCAGCCCCAGCATTTT
>TRBJ2-7|NA|TRBV19|NA
CASSNMGSNPYEQYF
TGTGCCAGTAGTAATATGGGCAGTAATCCCTACGAGCAGTACTTC
>TRBJ1-2|NA|TRBV19|NA
CASSDATDNYGYTF
TGTGCCAGTAGTGATGCGACTGATAACTATGGCTACACCTTC
>TRBJ1-1|NA|TRBV6-5|TRBD1
CASSFGQGMNTEAFF
TGTGCCAGCAGTTTTGGACAGGGGATGAACACTGAAGCTTTCTTT
>TRBJ1-1|NA|TRBV6-5|NA
CASREHTGVNTEAFF
TGTGCCAGCAGGGAGCACACGGGGGTGAACACTGAAGCTTTCTTT
>TRBJ2-7|few|TRBV7-9|NA
CASSLLGVHEQYF
TGTGCCAGCAGCTTACTAGGGGTCCACGAGCAGTACTTC
>TRBJ2-7|NA|TRBV28|TRBD1
CASRPFRDRAEQYF
TGTGCCAGCAGGCCTTTCCGGGACAGAGCCGAGCAGTACTTC
>TRBJ2-5|NA|TRBV5-1|TRBD2
CASSLVPPGAGGPQETQYF
TGCGCCAGCAGCTTGGTCCCTCCCGGAGCGGGGGGTCCGCAAGAGACCCAGTACTTC
>TRBJ1-2|NA|TRBV27|NA
CASSLRGDGYYGYTF
TGTGCCAGCAGTCTCCGGGGGGACGGCTACTATGGCTACACCTTC
>TRBJ2-7|NA|TRBV28|NA
CASSLLPDRIYEQYF
TGTGCCAGCAGTTTACTCCCGGACAGAATATACGAGCAGTACTTC
>TRBJ2-1|NA|TRBV28|NA
CASSLGRSGNNEQFF
TGTGCCAGCAGCCTGGGTAGGTCGGGGAACAATGAGCAGTTCTTC
>TRBJ1-2|NA|TRBV4-1|TRBD1
CASSHPMEGQGVKVRGYTF
TGCGCCAGCAGCCATCCTATGGAGGGACAGGGGGTAAAAGTGCGTGGCTACACCTTC
>TRBJ2-7|NA|TRBV5-1|NA
CASSSLEGSYEQYF
TGCGCCAGCAGCTCCCTGGAGGGATCCTACGAGCAGTACTTC
>TRBJ2-2|NA|TRBV29-1|NA
CSVSLSGELFF
TGCAGCGTCTCACTCTCCGGGGAGCTGTTTTTT
>TRBJ2-2|NA|TRBV5-6|TRBD1
CASSLPRGPNTGELFF
TGTGCCAGCAGCTTGCCCAGGGGGCCGAACACCGGGGAGCTGTTTTTT
>TRBJ1-1|few|TRBV5-1|NA
CASSPWLDRSTEAFF
TGCGCCAGCAGCCCGTGGCTGGATCGGAGCACTGAAGCTTTCTTT
>TRBJ2-7|NA|TRBV13|TRBD1
CASSGRQGTGEQYF
TGTGCCAGCAGCGGAAGACAGGGTACGGGGGAGCAGTACTTC
>TRBJ2-5|NA|TRBV6-1|NA
CASSESGRQETQYF
TGTGCCAGCAGTGAAAGTGGCCGCCAGGAGACCCAGTACTTC
>TRBJ1-1|NA|TRBV19|NA
CASKVVPNTEAFF
TGTGCCAGTAAAGTAGTCCCGAACACTGAAGCTTTCTTT
>TRBJ2-3|once|TRBV13|TRBD2
CASSPSGSFYTDTQYF
TGTGCCAGCAGTCCAAGCGGGAGTTTTTACACAGATACGCAGTATTTT